The 26 T cell receptor beta chains given below trace back to one sample, sequenced in a study of T cell responses to AZD1222 COVID-19 vaccine. Sequencing was performed with immunoSEQ multiplex PCR; in TCRdb, only in-frame clones are kept and a portion is missing. This table has some 150,000 clones, around 84% appearing once. The specimen was peripheral blood, collected 28 days after the second AZD1222 dose. The receptors come from an adult who received the AZD1222 COVID-19 vaccine.

The chain employs TRBV19 and TRBJ2-1, with D tentatively TRBD2 (5 bases). Trimming removed 8 bases from V and 0 bases from J, with 8 bases in between. Germline loops: CDR1 LNHDA, CDR2 SQIVND (reference sequence). The CDR3 totals 13 residues. The CDR3 DNA sequence: TGTGCCAGTCGGACTGACTCCTACAATGAGCAGTTCTTC. This translates into CASRTDSYNEQFF. Together with reference TRBV19 and TRBJ2-1, the CDR3 gives the full variable domain: DGGITQSPKYLFRKEGQNVTLSCEQNLNHDAMYWYRQDPGQGLRLIYYSQIVNDFQKGDIAEGYSVSREKKESFPLTVTSAQKNPTAFYLCASRTDSYNEQFFGPGTRLTVL.

This clone was seen more than once but under ten times. The chain is built from TRBV19 and TRBJ2-1, with 7 bases matching TRBD2. The CDR3 contains 15 residues. Trimming took 2 bases from V and 4 from J; bases not matched to a gene: 5. Per germline, CDR1 LNHDA and CDR2 SQIVND (reference sequence). In DNA, the CDR3 is TGTGCCAGTAGTATATACGGGGGGAAATACAATGAGCAGTTCTTC. It is translated as CASSIYGGKYNEQFF.

The rearrangement joins TRBV2 to TRBJ1-2; 10 bases are a match to TRBD1. Germline trimming cut 3 bases from V and 5 bases from J; bases unmatched to any gene: 6. The CDR3 length is 15 residues. Germline V gives CDR1 SNHLY, CDR2 FYNNEI. CDR3 nucleotides: TGTGCCAGCAGTGAGGTTCGGGACAGGGGTTATGGCTACACCTTC. This sequence encodes CASSEVRDRGYGYTF.

V usage is TRBV3-1 (or the pseudogene TRBV3-2) and J usage is TRBJ2-2; 9 bases are shared with TRBD2. CDR3 size: 16 residues. The V segment lost 3 bases and the J segment 1 base; nucleotides outside the gene matches: 3. Germline CDR1 and CDR2: LGHDT and YNNKEL (reference sequence). As DNA, the CDR3 is TGTGCCAGCAGCCATACTAGCGGGCAGAACACCGGGGAGCTGTTTTTT. This sequence encodes CASSHTSGQNTGELFF.

V usage is TRBV5-1 and J usage is TRBJ1-2, with TRBD1 identical over 9 bases. The ends lost 0 bases at V and 8 bases at J; junction bases unmatched: 5. Per germline, CDR1 SGHRS and CDR2 YFSETQ. The CDR3 has 14 residues. The CDR3 protein is CASSLGQGVKGYTF. In DNA, the CDR3 is TGCGCCAGCAGCTTGGGACAGGGGGTAAAAGGCTACACCTTC.

The chain has TRBV28 and TRBJ1-2, with 11 bases matching TRBD1. The junction had 6 bases not matched to a gene; V was cut back by 8 bases and J by 7 bases. The CDR3 totals 13 residues. In germline, CDR1 is MDHEN, CDR2 SYDVKM. The CDR3 DNA reads TGTGCCAGCGCCCCGGGACAGGGGGGTGGCTACACCTTC. Protein: CASAPGQGGGYTF.

The V gene is TRBV28, the J gene TRBJ1-1; the D is unclear. The germline V gene encodes CDR1 MDHEN and CDR2 SYDVKM. The CDR3 runs to 12 residues. V was clipped by 2 bases and J by 2 bases, with 3 bases between them. For the CDR3, the DNA is TGTGCCAGCAGTTTAGGAAACACTGAAGCTTTCTTT. Amino acid sequence: CASSLGNTEAFF.

The rearrangement joins TRBV5-1 to TRBJ2-2; 8 positions match TRBD2. The CDR3 contains 14 residues. The junction had 6 bases not matched to a gene; V was cut back by 1 base and J by 10 bases. Germline values: CDR1 SGHRS, CDR2 YFSETQ. The CDR3, as DNA: TGCGCCAGCAGCTTGCGAGCGGGAGAAGTGGAGCTGTTTTTT. Translation gives CASSLRAGEVELFF.

The chain couples TRBV4-1 to TRBJ2-3; possible D gene TRBD2, 5 bases. The CDR3 totals 16 residues. The germline gives CDR1 MGHRA, CDR2 YSYEKL. Trimming shortened V by 0 bases and J by 1 base, and 11 bases separated the two germline ends. CDR3 loop: CASSQDRETGTDTQYF. DNA for the CDR3: TGCGCCAGCAGCCAAGATAGGGAGACGGGCACAGATACGCAGTATTTT.

The table lists this clone with a few counts. V and J are TRBV12-3 or TRBV12-4 and TRBJ1-1; D is unclear. This CDR3 comprises 13 residues. Trimming stripped 1 base from V and 6 bases from J, with 9 bases between. The CDR3: CASSLVGSPEAFF. For the CDR3, the DNA is TGTGCCAGCAGTTTAGTAGGGTCCCCTGAAGCTTTCTTT.

J is TRBJ1-1 and V is TRBV28; tentative D call: TRBD1 (6 bases). The CDR3 has 16 amino acids. Trimming stripped 5 bases from V and 0 bases from J, with 16 bases between. CDR1 and CDR2 from the germline V gene are MDHEN and SYDVKM. CDR3 protein: CASSPRDNAMNTEAFF. The CDR3 nucleotides are TGTGCCAGCAGTCCGCGGGACAATGCTATGAACACTGAAGCTTTCTTT.

The chain joins TRBV28 to TRBJ1-5, with D perhaps TRBD1 (6 bases). The germline CDR1 and CDR2 sequences are MDHEN and SYDVKM. Trimming took off 2 bases at V and 0 bases at J, with 11 bases between the two ends. This CDR3 is built from 16 residues. Here the CDR3 reads CASSLPGDISNQPQHF. CDR3 DNA: TGTGCCAGCAGTTTACCAGGGGACATTAGCAATCAGCCCCAGCATTTT.

The chain combines TRBV6-4 with TRBJ1-5; D uncertain. CDR1 MRHNA and CDR2 SNTAGT come from the germline V gene. CDR3 size: 16 residues. V dropped 2 bases and J dropped 2 bases, with 13 bases sitting between them. The CDR3 sequence: CASSDLQWRGNQPQHF. The DNA for the CDR3 is TGTGCCAGCAGTGACCTCCAATGGAGGGGCAATCAGCCCCAGCATTTT.

The table lists this clone with a few counts. The V call is TRBV7-9, the J call TRBJ2-7; D unclear. This CDR3 region has 11 residues. The ends were cut back, 2 bases at V and 7 bases at J, with 6 bases in the middle. Germline CDR1 and CDR2: SEHNR and FQNEAQ (reference sequence). The CDR3 bases are TGTGCCAGCAGCTTAAACGGGGAGCAGTACTTC. Its protein product is CASSLNGEQYF. Full variable domain (rest looked up from reference TRBV7-9 and TRBJ2-7): DTGVSQNPRHKITKRGQNVTFRCDPISEHNRLYWYRQTLGQGPEFLTYFQNEAQLEKSRLLSDRFSAERPKGSFSTLEIQRTEQGDSAMYLCASSLNGEQYFGPGTRLTVT.

V is TRBV27 and J is TRBJ1-6; 8 positions agree with TRBD1. Germline lookup yields CDR1 MNHEY and CDR2 SMNVEV (reference sequence). The length of the CDR3 is 15 residues. The trim removed 4 bases at V and 5 bases at J, leaving 4 bases unmatched. CDR3 bases: TGTGCCAGCAGTTCGACAGGGGCGGATAATTCACCCCTCCACTTT. This translates into CASSSTGADNSPLHF.

This chain connects TRBV19 to TRBJ1-2; the D is unclear. With 5 bases removed from V and 7 bases from J, the gap between germline ends came to 17 bases. This CDR3 is 14 amino acids long. Germline loops: CDR1 LNHDA, CDR2 SQIVND (reference sequence). CDR3 region: CASSLPGSPSGYTF. The CDR3 region has the DNA TGTGCCAGTAGTCTTCCGGGTTCCCCTTCTGGCTACACCTTC.

The chain joins TRBV7-8 to TRBJ2-3, with TRBD2 matching 10 bases. After removal of 0 bases from V and 3 bases from J, the junction contained 6 bases not matched to a gene. Germline V lookup: CDR1 SGHVS, CDR2 FQNEAQ. The CDR3 sequence is 17 residues long. CDR3 nucleotides: TGTGCCAGCAGCTTAGCGCCTAGCGGGAGATTGACAGATACGCAGTATTTT. Its translation is CASSLAPSGRLTDTQYF.

The chain carries TRBV7-2 and TRBJ2-3; D is perhaps TRBD2 (7 bases). CDR3 size: 16 residues. Germline assignment: CDR1 SGHTA and CDR2 FQGNSA. Between the trimmed V and J ends, which lost 8 bases and 1 base, there was a span of 19 bases. Written as DNA, the CDR3 is TGTGCCAGCCGAGAGGGGGGGGTCCTCGGCACAGATACGCAGTATTTT. Its translation: CASREGGVLGTDTQYF.

The chain combines TRBV7-2 with TRBJ2-3; perhaps TRBD2 as D (6 bases). The germline V and J ends were trimmed by 8 bases and 5 bases, with 8 bases remaining between them. Germline V gene lookup returns CDR1 SGHTA and CDR2 FQGNSA. This CDR3 contains 11 residues. The CDR3 coding sequence is TGTGCCAGCGGGGGGTTAGATACGCAGTATTTT. Translating gives CASGGLDTQYF.

The V call is TRBV6-4, the J call TRBJ2-2; 8 bases map to TRBD1. Germline assignment: CDR1 MRHNA and CDR2 SNTAGT. Trimming took 4 bases from V and 6 from J; bases not matched to a gene: 7. The CDR3 extends over 15 amino acids. The CDR3 is CASSAQQGVAGELFF. The DNA for the CDR3 is TGTGCCAGCAGTGCCCAACAGGGGGTAGCCGGGGAGCTGTTTTTT.

This chain uses TRBV27 with TRBJ2-7; 15 nucleotides agree with TRBD2. Germline V gives CDR1 MNHEY, CDR2 SMNVEV (reference sequence). Germline trimming cut 6 bases from V and 2 bases from J; bases unmatched to any gene: 11. The CDR3 runs to 18 residues. CDR3 region: CASRPAGTSGGPTYEQYF. CDR3 nucleotide sequence: TGTGCCAGCAGGCCGGCGGGGACTAGCGGGGGGCCTACCTACGAGCAGTACTTC.

The J gene is TRBJ1-2, the V gene TRBV30, with 7 positions matching TRBD1. This CDR3 contains 15 residues. Trimming removed 2 bases from V and 5 bases from J; junction bases left unmatched: 11. Germline V gene sequence: CDR1 GTSNPN, CDR2 SVGIG (reference sequence). CDR3 region: CAWSPFLTGSYGYTF. CDR3 coding DNA: TGTGCCTGGAGTCCCTTCTTGACAGGGAGTTATGGCTACACCTTC.

The genes are TRBV11-2 and TRBJ2-2; 7 positions agree with TRBD2. The CDR3 has 14 residues. Germline CDR1 SGHAT, CDR2 FQNNGV. The J segment lost 6 bases and the V segment lost 5 bases, leaving 6 bases of the junction unmatched. The CDR3 here is CASSTGGYPGELFF. The CDR3 region has the DNA TGTGCCAGCAGCACGGGGGGTTATCCCGGGGAGCTGTTTTTT.

CDR3 region: CASSPSPGQGIGDTGELFF. The CDR3 nucleotides read TGTGCCAGCTCACCATCTCCGGGACAGGGGATAGGAGACACCGGGGAGCTGTTTTTT. This sequence joins TRBV18 and TRBJ2-2, with TRBD1 matching over 10 bases. From germline, CDR1 is KGHSH and CDR2 LQKENI. The length of the CDR3 is 19 residues. The junction had 12 bases not matched to a gene; V was cut back by 2 bases and J by 3 bases.

The CDR3 sequence is CASSPNGRQGSFKNIQYF. DNA of the CDR3: TGTGCCAGCAGCCCCAACGGTAGACAGGGGTCTTTCAAAAACATTCAGTACTTC. The chain combines TRBV5-7 with TRBJ2-4; TRBD1 aligns across 8 bases. TRBV5-7 is assigned to the ORF class and has an uncertain function. CDR3 length equals 18 residues. Germline trimming cut 4 bases from V and 3 bases from J; bases unmatched to any gene: 15.

The gene calls are TRBV4-1 and TRBJ2-3; 12 nucleotides line up with TRBD2. The V segment lost 5 bases and the J segment 0 bases; nucleotides outside the gene matches: 9. The germline V gene encodes CDR1 MGHRA and CDR2 YSYEKL. CDR3 length equals 18 residues. CDR3 sequence: CASSELAGGAASTDTQYF. In DNA, the CDR3 is TGCGCCAGCAGCGAACTAGCGGGGGGAGCCGCTAGCACAGATACGCAGTATTTT.